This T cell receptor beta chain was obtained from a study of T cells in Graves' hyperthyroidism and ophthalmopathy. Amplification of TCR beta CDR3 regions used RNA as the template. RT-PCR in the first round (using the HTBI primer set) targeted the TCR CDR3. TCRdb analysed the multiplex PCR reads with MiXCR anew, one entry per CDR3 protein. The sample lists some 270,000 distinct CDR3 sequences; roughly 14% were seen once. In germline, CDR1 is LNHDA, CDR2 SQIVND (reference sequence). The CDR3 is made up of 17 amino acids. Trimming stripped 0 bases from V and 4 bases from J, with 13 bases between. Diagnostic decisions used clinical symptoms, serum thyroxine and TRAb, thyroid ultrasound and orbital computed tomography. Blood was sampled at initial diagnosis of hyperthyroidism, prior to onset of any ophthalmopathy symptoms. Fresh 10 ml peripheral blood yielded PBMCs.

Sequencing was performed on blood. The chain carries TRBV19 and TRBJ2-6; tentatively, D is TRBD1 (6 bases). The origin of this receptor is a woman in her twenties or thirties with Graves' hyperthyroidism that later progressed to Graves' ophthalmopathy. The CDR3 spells CASSIDKDRAGANVLTF. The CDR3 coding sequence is TGTGCCAGTAGTATAGACAAGGACAGAGCCGGGGCCAACGTCCTGACTTTC.